The rows below give T cell receptor beta chains drawn from one sample of a study of T cell responses to AZD1222 COVID-19 vaccine. Some clones are missing from TCRdb's copy, which holds only in-frame ones; the method was immunoSEQ multiplex PCR. Altogether about 140,000 clones are present, 75% to 90% being singletons, with the ten largest covering 4.7%. Sequencing was performed on peripheral blood, taken on day 0 of AZD1222 vaccination. The receptors shown here come from an adult in good health. CDR3s include the opening cysteine and the closing phenylalanine or tryptophan. D genes are given only for firm matches. Rows give clone size only sometimes, using once, few, many, or a class for an expanded clone.

clone_size,cdr3_length,j_call,d_call,v_call,cdr3_aa,cdr3_nt
.,15,TRBJ2-2,TRBD1,TRBV19,CASRGGRESTGELFF,TGTGCCAGTAGAGGGGGCAGGGAGTCCACCGGGGAGCTGTTTTTT
.,12,TRBJ1-2,.,TRBV29-1,CSVNPTGYGYTF,TGCAGCGTTAACCCGACGGGCTATGGCTACACCTTC
.,12,TRBJ1-2,.,TRBV5-6,CASSLINYGYTF,TGTGCCAGCAGCCTCATTAACTATGGCTACACCTTC
.,13,TRBJ2-3,.,TRBV6-5,CAGSSQRPDTQYF,TGTGCCGGCAGTTCACAACGGCCCGATACGCAGTATTTT
.,15,TRBJ1-1,.,TRBV3-1/TRBV3-2,CASSQVLGRDTEAFF,TGTGCCAGCAGCCAAGTTCTGGGGCGGGACACTGAAGCTTTCTTT
once,15,TRBJ1-2,TRBD1,TRBV7-2,CASSLRLQGVAGYTF,TGTGCCAGCAGCTTAAGGCTACAGGGGGTGGCTGGCTACACCTTC
.,17,TRBJ2-1,.,TRBV20-1,CSASGTSTGSSYNEQFF,TGCAGTGCTAGTGGCACCAGTACCGGTAGCTCCTACAATGAGCAGTTCTTC
.,16,TRBJ1-1,.,TRBV5-1,CASSPTGSVPNTEAFF,TGCGCCAGCAGCCCTACAGGGTCGGTACCGAACACTGAAGCTTTCTTT
.,16,TRBJ2-7,.,TRBV11-2,CASSFHDSAWGYEQYF,TGTGCCAGCAGCTTTCATGATAGCGCCTGGGGCTACGAGCAGTACTTC
.,14,TRBJ1-2,.,TRBV27,CASSLSRASYGYTF,TGTGCCAGCAGTCTCTCCAGGGCCTCCTATGGCTACACCTTC
.,14,TRBJ1-4,TRBD1,TRBV6-1,CASSDPGGNEKLFF,TGTGCCAGCAGTGACCCAGGGGGTAATGAAAAACTGTTTTTT
.,12,TRBJ1-6,.,TRBV5-4,CASSWGESPLHF,TGTGCCAGCAGCTGGGGGGAGTCACCCCTCCACTTT
few,14,TRBJ2-7,TRBD2,TRBV30,CAWTFKRGVPEQYF,TGTGCCTGGACCTTCAAGCGGGGGGTTCCCGAGCAGTACTTC
.,13,TRBJ1-1,.,TRBV5-1,CASSFGSNTEAFF,TGCGCCAGCAGCTTCGGATCGAACACTGAAGCTTTCTTT
.,12,TRBJ1-1,.,TRBV6-5,CASAGRLTEAFF,TGTGCCAGCGCGGGCAGGTTAACTGAAGCTTTCTTT
.,16,TRBJ2-2,TRBD2,TRBV23-1,CASSQSSGRATGELFF,TGCGCCAGCAGTCAATCTAGCGGGAGGGCCACCGGGGAGCTGTTTTTT
.,15,TRBJ2-7,.,TRBV18,CASSPSTGNLGEQYF,TGTGCCAGCTCACCCTCCACAGGGAATCTGGGCGAGCAGTACTTC
.,15,TRBJ2-2,TRBD2,TRBV2,CASSGRKRETGELFF,TGTGCCAGCAGCGGCAGAAAGCGGGAGACCGGGGAGCTGTTTTTT
.,16,TRBJ1-2,.,TRBV3-1/TRBV3-2,CASSPTPRPGGYGYTF,TGTGCCAGCAGCCCGACCCCCAGGCCGGGTGGCTATGGCTACACCTTC
few,15,TRBJ2-3,.,TRBV15,CATSRDRGGADTQYF,TGTGCCACCAGCAGAGATCGAGGCGGGGCAGATACGCAGTATTTT
.,14,TRBJ2-6,.,TRBV7-6,CASSSSSGANVLTF,TGTGCCAGCAGCTCCTCCTCTGGGGCCAACGTCCTGACTTTC
.,15,TRBJ1-2,TRBD1,TRBV4-1,CASSQDDRVYYGYTF,TGCGCCAGCAGCCAAGACGACAGGGTATACTATGGCTACACCTTC
.,13,TRBJ2-7,.,TRBV11-2,CASSLGSNYEQYF,TGTGCCAGCAGCTTAGGGTCAAACTACGAGCAGTACTTC
few,10,TRBJ2-7,.,TRBV6-1,CASIEYEQYF,TGTGCCAGCATTGAATACGAGCAGTACTTC
.,13,TRBJ1-4,.,TRBV5-1,CASAEPPNEKLFF,TGCGCCAGCGCGGAACCCCCTAATGAAAAACTGTTTTTT
.,16,TRBJ1-1,.,TRBV5-1,CASSLVPGDMNTEAFF,TGCGCCAGCAGCTTGGTACCAGGAGATATGAACACTGAAGCTTTCTTT
few,12,TRBJ1-6,.,TRBV10-3,CAISPGGPPLHF,TGTGCCATCTCTCCGGGAGGGCCACCCCTCCACTTT
.,15,TRBJ2-1,.,TRBV2,CASSVREGSYNEQFF,TGTGCCAGCAGTGTAAGAGAGGGCTCCTACAATGAGCAGTTCTTC
.,18,TRBJ1-3,.,TRBV18,CASSPLPPQKRAGNTIYF,TGTGCCAGCTCACCACTCCCCCCCCAAAAGAGAGCTGGAAACACCATATATTTT
.,16,TRBJ2-2,.,TRBV6-5,CASSYSAGEKAGELFF,TGTGCCAGCAGTTACTCGGCAGGGGAGAAGGCCGGGGAGCTGTTTTTT
.,17,TRBJ2-5,TRBD1,TRBV5-1,CASSLGPSGGGKETQYF,TGCGCCAGCAGCTTGGGTCCCTCAGGGGGCGGAAAAGAGACCCAGTACTTC
.,14,TRBJ2-7,.,TRBV6-5,CASSKSGTQYEQYF,TGTGCCAGCAGTAAATCCGGGACACAATACGAGCAGTACTTC
.,12,TRBJ2-3,.,TRBV2,CASSGSGDTQYF,TGTGCCAGCAGTGGTTCGGGAGATACGCAGTATTTT
.,11,TRBJ1-1,TRBD1,TRBV19,CASSRGRGVIF,TGTGCCAGTAGTAGAGGCAGGGGGGTCATCTTT
.,13,TRBJ1-1,.,TRBV15,CATSRDLAIEAFF,TGTGCCACCAGCAGAGATTTAGCGATTGAAGCTTTCTTT
.,18,TRBJ2-1,TRBD2,TRBV27,CASSFRTSGRRSYNEQFF,TGTGCCAGCAGTTTTCGGACTAGCGGGAGGCGCTCCTACAATGAGCAGTTCTTC
.,15,TRBJ2-5,.,TRBV4-2,CASSQDRGGGETQYF,TGTGCCAGCAGCCAAGACAGGGGCGGCGGGGAGACCCAGTACTTC
.,14,TRBJ1-1,TRBD1,TRBV5-4,CASSLKGAGAEAFF,TGTGCCAGCAGCTTGAAGGGGGCCGGGGCTGAAGCTTTCTTT
many,14,TRBJ2-7,.,TRBV7-9,CASSFRGVNYEQYF,TGTGCCAGCAGCTTTAGGGGAGTGAACTACGAGCAGTACTTC
.,13,TRBJ1-3,.,TRBV19,CATARGSGNTIYF,TGTGCCACCGCACGGGGATCTGGAAACACCATATATTTT
.,16,TRBJ2-2,.,TRBV7-8,CASSLAPRGRTGELFF,TGTGCCAGCAGCTTAGCGCCGCGGGGGCGGACCGGGGAGCTGTTTTTT
.,15,TRBJ2-7,.,TRBV7-2,CASSLGASGVYEQYF,TGTGCCAGCAGCTTGGGGGCTAGCGGAGTCTACGAGCAGTACTTC
.,13,TRBJ1-6,TRBD1,TRBV6-6,CASNDRENSPLHF,TGTGCCAGCAATGACAGGGAAAATTCACCCCTCCACTTT
once,14,TRBJ2-5,.,TRBV7-2,CASSLQGFQETQYF,TGTGCCAGCAGCTTACAGGGTTTCCAAGAGACCCAGTACTTC
.,16,TRBJ2-2,.,TRBV27,CASSLSRGQNTGELFF,TGTGCCAGCAGTTTATCCCGTGGGCAGAACACCGGGGAGCTGTTTTTT
.,15,TRBJ1-2,.,TRBV14,CASSQLYRVLDGYTF,TGTGCCAGCAGCCAGTTGTACAGGGTGCTGGATGGCTACACCTTC
few,13,TRBJ1-2,.,TRBV5-6,CASSFGGAVGYTF,TGTGCCAGCAGCTTTGGGGGGGCCGTTGGCTACACCTTC
.,13,TRBJ2-7,.,TRBV6-6,CASSYDSPYEQYF,TGTGCCAGCAGTTACGACTCACCCTACGAGCAGTACTTC
.,13,TRBJ1-1,.,TRBV6-5,CASRRLVNTEAFF,TGTGCCAGCAGAAGGCTGGTGAACACTGAAGCTTTCTTT
.,16,TRBJ1-3,.,TRBV21-1,CASSKKWGGPGNTIYF,TGTGCCAGCAGCAAAAAATGGGGGGGGCCTGGAAACACCATATATTTT
.,13,TRBJ2-7,.,TRBV7-9,CASGGGGRYEQYF,TGTGCCAGCGGAGGGGGCGGCCGGTACGAGCAGTACTTC
few,14,TRBJ2-7,.,TRBV4-1,CASSAVPRTYEQYF,TGCGCCAGCAGCGCCGTACCCCGGACCTACGAGCAGTACTTC
.,15,TRBJ2-3,TRBD2,TRBV6-4,CASSGLAGDTDTQYF,TGTGCCAGCAGTGGACTAGCGGGAGACACAGATACGCAGTATTTT
.,13,TRBJ1-2,.,TRBV7-2,CASSFRGSWGYTF,TGTGCCAGCAGCTTCAGGGGCAGCTGGGGCTACACCTTC
.,13,TRBJ2-5,.,TRBV13,CASSSTVRETQYF,TGTGCCAGCAGCTCAACAGTACGGGAGACCCAGTACTTC